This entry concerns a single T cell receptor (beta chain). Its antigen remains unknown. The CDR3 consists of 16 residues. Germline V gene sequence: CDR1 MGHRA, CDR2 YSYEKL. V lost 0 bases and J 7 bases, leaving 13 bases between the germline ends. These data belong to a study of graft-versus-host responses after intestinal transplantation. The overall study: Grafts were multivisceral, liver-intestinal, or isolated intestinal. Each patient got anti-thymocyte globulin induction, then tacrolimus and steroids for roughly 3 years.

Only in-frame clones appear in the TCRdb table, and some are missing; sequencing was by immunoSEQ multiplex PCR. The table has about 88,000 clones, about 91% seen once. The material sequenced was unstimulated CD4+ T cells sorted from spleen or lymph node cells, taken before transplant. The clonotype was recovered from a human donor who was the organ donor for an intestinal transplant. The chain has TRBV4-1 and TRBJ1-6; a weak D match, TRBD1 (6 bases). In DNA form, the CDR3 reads TGCGCCAGCAGCCAAGAATACAGGGCGCGAAATTCACCCCTCCACTTT. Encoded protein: CASSQEYRARNSPLHF.